These T cell receptor beta chains were read from a single sample in a study of identical twins. Each CDR3 protein is one row after TCRdb ran MiXCR on the 5' RACE reads. The table includes some 1,600,000 distinct CDR3 sequences, under 35% detected once. Material: cord blood. These receptors were collected from a newborn girl in good health. CDR3s include the opening cysteine and the closing phenylalanine or tryptophan. Each record gives: J gene, D gene, V gene, clone size, CDR3 DNA, CDR3 protein. The D gene is left open where the match is weak. Clone size is stated in some rows and not others, as once, few, many or a class when expanded.

>TRBJ1-2|TRBD1|TRBV6-6|many
TGTGCCAGCAGGACAGGGGACTATGGCTACACCTTC
CASRTGDYGYTF
>TRBJ2-3|TRBD1|TRBV28|NA
TGTGCCAGCAGTTCCGGACAGGTCCGGAGCACAGATACGCAGTATTTT
CASSSGQVRSTDTQYF
>TRBJ2-7|TRBD2|TRBV9|few
TGTGCCAGCAATAGCGGGAGATCCTACAATGAGCAGTACTTC
CASNSGRSYNEQYF
>TRBJ2-7|TRBD1|TRBV19|NA
TGTGCCAGTAGTCCGGGACAGGGGGCCAGGAGCTCCTACAATGAGCAGTACTTC
CASSPGQGARSSYNEQYF
>TRBJ2-1|TRBD2|TRBV27|NA
TGTGCCAGCAGTTTCGCGGGAGCTGTTGAGCAGTTCTTC
CASSFAGAVEQFF
>TRBJ2-7|NA|TRBV12-3/TRBV12-4|few
TGTGCCAGCAGTTTTTTTAGGGCAAAGACTTCCTACGAGCAGTACTTC
CASSFFRAKTSYEQYF
>TRBJ2-1|TRBD2|TRBV20-1|NA
TGCAGTGCTATTTCGACTAGCTCGTGGAATGAGCAGTTCTTC
CSAISTSSWNEQFF
>TRBJ2-5|TRBD1|TRBV19|once
TGTGCCAGTAGACCTTCCGGGACAGGGGGCCAAGAGACCCAGTACTTC
CASRPSGTGGQETQYF
>TRBJ2-1|TRBD2|TRBV27|many
TGTGCCAGCAGCCCCCGGACTAGCGGGGGCAATGAGCAGTTCTTC
CASSPRTSGGNEQFF
>TRBJ2-3|NA|TRBV5-1|NA
TGCGTCAGCAGCTTGAGAGTAGCCACAGATACGCAGTATTTT
CVSSLRVATDTQYF
>TRBJ2-4|NA|TRBV2|few
TGTGCCAGCCGGGGATCTGGTCCCAAAAACATTCAGTACTTC
CASRGSGPKNIQYF